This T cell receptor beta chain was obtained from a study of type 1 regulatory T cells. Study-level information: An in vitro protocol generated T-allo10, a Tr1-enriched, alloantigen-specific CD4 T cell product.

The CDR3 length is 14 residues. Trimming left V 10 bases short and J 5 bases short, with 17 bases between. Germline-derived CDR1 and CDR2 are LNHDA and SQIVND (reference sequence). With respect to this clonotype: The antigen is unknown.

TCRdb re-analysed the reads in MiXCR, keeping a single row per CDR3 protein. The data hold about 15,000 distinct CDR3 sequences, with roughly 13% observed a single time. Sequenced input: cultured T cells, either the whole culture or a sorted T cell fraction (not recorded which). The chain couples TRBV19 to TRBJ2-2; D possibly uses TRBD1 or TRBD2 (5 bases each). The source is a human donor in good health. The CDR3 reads CATGGAAHTGELFF. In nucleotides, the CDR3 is TGTGCCACTGGGGGAGCGGCCCATACCGGGGAGCTGTTTTTT.